This TCR beta chain was retrieved from a study of technical replicates of blood from several donors. Germline lookup yields CDR1 ENHRY and CDR2 SYGVKD. V lost 7 bases to trimming and J lost 5 bases; unmatched junction nucleotides: 5. This CDR3 is built from 15 residues. Sequenced by immunoSEQ multiplex PCR; TCRdb stores in-frame clones only, minus some. The table lists about 88,000 clones, about nine tenths of them singletons. The sequencing sample was made of T cells isolated from PBMCs. This receptor was obtained from a human donor in good health. The chain links TRBV10-3 to TRBJ1-6; 10 nucleotides match TRBD1. As DNA, the CDR3 is TGTGCCATCAAAGGACAGGGGGACAATAATTCACCCCTCCACTTT. As protein: CAIKGQGDNNSPLHF.